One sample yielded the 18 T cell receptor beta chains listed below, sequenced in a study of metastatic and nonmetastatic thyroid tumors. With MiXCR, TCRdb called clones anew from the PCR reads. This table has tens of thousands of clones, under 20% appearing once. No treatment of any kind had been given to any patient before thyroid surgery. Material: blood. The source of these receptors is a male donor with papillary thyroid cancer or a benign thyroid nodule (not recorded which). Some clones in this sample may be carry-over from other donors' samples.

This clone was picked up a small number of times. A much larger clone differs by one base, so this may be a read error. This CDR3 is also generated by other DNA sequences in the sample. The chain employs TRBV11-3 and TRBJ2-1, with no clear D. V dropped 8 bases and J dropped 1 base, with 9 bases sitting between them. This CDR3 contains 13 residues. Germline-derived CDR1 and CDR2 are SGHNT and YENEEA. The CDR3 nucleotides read TGTGCCAGCCAATCCTCATCCTACAATGAGCAGTTCTTC. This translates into CASQSSSYNEQFF.

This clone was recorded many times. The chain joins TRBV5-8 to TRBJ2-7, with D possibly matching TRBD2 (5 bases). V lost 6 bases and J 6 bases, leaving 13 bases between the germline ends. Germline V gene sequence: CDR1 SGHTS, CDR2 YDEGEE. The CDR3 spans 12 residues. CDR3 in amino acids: CASTLGVLEQYV. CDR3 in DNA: TGTGCCAGCACCCTCGGGGTTCTCGAGCAGTACGTC.

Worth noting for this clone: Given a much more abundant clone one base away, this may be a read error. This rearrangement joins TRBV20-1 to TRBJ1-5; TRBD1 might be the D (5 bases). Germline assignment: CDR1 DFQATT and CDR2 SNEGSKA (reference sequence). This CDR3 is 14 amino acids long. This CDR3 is CSAETAISNQPHHF. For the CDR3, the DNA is TGCAGTGCCGAGACAGCCATCTCTAATCAGCCCCATCATTTT.

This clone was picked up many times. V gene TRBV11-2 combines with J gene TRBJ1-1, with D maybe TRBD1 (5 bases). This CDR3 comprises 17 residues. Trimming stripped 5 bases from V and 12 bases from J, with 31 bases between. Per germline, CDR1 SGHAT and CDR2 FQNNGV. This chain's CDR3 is CASSPQPGGYKGPRTFF. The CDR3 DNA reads TGTGCCAGCAGCCCACAACCGGGGGGATATAAGGGACCTAGGACTTTCTTT.

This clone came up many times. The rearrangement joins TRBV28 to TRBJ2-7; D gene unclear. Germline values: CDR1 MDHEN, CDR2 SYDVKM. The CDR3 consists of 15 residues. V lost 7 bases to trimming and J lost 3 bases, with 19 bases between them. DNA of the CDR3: TGTGCCAGCACAAACCGGGCAGGTGCAAACTACGAGCAGTACTTC. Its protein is CASTNRAGANYEQYF.

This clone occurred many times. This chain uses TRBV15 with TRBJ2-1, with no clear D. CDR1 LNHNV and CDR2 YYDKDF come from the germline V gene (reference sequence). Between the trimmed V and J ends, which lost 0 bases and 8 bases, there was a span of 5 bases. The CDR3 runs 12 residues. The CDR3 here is CATSRDGDEQFF. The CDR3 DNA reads TGTGCCACCAGCAGAGATGGCGATGAGCAGTTCTTC.

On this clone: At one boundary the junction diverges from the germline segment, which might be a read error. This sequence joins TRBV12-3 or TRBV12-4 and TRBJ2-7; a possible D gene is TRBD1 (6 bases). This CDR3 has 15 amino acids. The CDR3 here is CASSPPGESYYEQYF. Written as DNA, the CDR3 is TGTGCAAGCAGTCCCCCAGGGGAAAGCTACTACGAGCAGTACTTC.

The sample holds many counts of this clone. This CDR3 is CASSLTVHSGNTIYF. The CDR3 coding sequence is TGTGCCAGCAGTTTAACAGTTCACTCTGGAAACACCATATATTTT. This chain uses TRBV6-1 with TRBJ1-3; the D is unclear. This CDR3 has 15 amino acids. V lost 5 bases to trimming and J lost 0 bases, with 11 bases between them. Germline CDR1 reads MNHNS; CDR2 reads SASEGT.

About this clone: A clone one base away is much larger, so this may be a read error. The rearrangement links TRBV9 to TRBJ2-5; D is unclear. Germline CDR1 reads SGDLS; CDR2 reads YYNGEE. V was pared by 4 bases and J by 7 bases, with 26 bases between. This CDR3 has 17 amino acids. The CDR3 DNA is TGTGCCAGCAGCCCCCCCGCCCCAAGAAGTGGAATAAGGACCCAGTACTTC. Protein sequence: CASSPPAPRSGIRTQYF.

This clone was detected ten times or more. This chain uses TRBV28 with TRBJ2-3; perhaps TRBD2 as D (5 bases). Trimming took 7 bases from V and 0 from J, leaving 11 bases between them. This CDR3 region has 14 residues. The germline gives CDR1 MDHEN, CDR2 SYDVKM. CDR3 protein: CASTWPGSTDTQYF. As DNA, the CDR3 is TGTGCCAGCACCTGGCCGGGGAGCACAGATACGCAGTATTTT.

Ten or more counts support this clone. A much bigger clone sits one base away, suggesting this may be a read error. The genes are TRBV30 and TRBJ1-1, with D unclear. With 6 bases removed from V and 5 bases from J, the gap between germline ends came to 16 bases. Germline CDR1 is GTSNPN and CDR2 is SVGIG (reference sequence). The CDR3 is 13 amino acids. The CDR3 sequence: CACVPGRRTEAFF. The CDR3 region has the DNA TGTGCCTGTGTCCCCGGCCGGAGGACTGAAGCTTTCTTT.

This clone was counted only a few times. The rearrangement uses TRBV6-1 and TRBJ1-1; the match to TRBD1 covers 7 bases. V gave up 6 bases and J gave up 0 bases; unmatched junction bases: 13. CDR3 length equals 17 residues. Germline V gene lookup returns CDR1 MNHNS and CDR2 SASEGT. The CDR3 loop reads CASRSIWTGFLNTEAFF. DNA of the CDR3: TGTGCCAGCAGAAGCATCTGGACAGGCTTTTTGAACACTGAAGCTTTCTTT.

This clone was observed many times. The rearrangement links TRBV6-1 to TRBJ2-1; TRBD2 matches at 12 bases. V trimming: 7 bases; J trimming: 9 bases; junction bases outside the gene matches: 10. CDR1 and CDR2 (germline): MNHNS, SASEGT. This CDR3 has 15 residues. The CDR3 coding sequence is TGTGCCAGCAAACAGGGGACTAGCGGGTTGGGTGAGCAGTTCTTC. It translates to CASKQGTSGLGEQFF.

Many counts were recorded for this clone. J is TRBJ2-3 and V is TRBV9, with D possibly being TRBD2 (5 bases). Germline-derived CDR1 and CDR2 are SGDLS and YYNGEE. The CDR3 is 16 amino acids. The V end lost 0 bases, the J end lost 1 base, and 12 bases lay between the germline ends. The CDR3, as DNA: TGTGCCAGCAGCGTAGTTGAGGGAGTGGGCACAGATACGCAGTATTTT. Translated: CASSVVEGVGTDTQYF.

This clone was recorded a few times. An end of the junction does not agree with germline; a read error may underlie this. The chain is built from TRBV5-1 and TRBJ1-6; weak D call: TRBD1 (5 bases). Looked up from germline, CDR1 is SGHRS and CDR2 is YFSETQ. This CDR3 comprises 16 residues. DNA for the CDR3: TGCGCCAGCAGCTTGGAGGGGCAGGAGAAGGGTTCACCTCTCCACTTT. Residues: CASSLEGQEKGSPLHF.

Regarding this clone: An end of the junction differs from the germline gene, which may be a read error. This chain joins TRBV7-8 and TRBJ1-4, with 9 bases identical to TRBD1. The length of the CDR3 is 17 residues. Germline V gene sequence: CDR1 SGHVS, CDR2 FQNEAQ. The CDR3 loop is CSSSLGGTGGAFEKLFF. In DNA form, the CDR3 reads TGTTCCAGCAGCTTAGGGGGCACAGGGGGCGCGTTTGAAAAACTGTTTTTT.

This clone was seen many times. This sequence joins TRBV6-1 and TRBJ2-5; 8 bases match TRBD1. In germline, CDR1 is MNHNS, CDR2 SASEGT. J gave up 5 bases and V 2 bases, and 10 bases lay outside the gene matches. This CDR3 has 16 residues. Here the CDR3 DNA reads TGTGCCAGCAGTGAAAGCGCAGGGGGCTCTCCGGAGACCCAGTACTTC. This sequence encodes CASSESAGGSPETQYF.

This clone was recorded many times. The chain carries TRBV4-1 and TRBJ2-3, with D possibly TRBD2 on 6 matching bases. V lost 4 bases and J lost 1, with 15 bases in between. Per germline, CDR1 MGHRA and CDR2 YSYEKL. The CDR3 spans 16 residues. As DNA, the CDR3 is TGCGCCAGCAGCCCCCGACTGGGGGGAGGCACAGATACGCAGTATTTT. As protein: CASSPRLGGGTDTQYF.